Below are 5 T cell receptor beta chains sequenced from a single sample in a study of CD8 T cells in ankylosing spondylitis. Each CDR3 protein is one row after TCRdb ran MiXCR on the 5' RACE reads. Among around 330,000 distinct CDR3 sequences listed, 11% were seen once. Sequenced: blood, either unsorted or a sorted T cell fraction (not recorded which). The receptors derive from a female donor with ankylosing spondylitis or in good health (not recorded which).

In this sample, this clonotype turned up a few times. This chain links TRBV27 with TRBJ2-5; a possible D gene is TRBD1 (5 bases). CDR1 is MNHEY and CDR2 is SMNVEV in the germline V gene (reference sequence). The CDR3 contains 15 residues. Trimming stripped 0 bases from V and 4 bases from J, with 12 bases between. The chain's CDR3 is CASSLSAPQAETQYF. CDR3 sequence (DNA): TGTGCCAGCAGTTTATCGGCCCCACAGGCAGAGACCCAGTACTTC.

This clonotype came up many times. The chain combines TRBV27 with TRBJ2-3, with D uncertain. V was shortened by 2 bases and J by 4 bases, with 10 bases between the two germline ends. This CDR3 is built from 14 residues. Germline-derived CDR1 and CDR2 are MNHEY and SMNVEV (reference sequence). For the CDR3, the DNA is TGTGCCAGCAGTTTAAGTGCACCAGCAGATACGCAGTATTTT. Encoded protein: CASSLSAPADTQYF.

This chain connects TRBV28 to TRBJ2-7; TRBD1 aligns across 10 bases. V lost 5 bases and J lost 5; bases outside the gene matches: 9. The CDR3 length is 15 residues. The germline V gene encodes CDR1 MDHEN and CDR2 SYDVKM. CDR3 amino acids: CASSPRTGGLHEQYF. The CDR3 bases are TGTGCCAGCAGTCCCCGGACAGGGGGTCTCCACGAGCAGTACTTC.

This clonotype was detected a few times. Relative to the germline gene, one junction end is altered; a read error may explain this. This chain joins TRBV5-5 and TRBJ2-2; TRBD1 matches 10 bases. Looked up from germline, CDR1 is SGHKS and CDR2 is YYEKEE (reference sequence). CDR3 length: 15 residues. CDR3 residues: CASTLTGGNTGELFF. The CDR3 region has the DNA TGTGCCAGCACCTTGACAGGGGGCAACACCGGGGAGCTGTTTTTT.

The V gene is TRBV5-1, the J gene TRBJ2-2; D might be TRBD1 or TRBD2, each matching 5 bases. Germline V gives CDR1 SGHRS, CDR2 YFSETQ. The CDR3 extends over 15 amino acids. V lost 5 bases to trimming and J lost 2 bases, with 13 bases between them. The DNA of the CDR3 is TGCGCCAGCAGTCAGAGGGGTCTCAACACCGGGGAGCTGTTTTTT. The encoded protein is CASSQRGLNTGELFF.